Presented here are 24 T cell receptor beta chains from one specimen sequenced in a study of sequential checkpoint blockade in melanoma. Profiled with immunoSEQ multiplex PCR; TCRdb holds only in-frame clones, not every one. The sample lists about 4,200 clones, roughly 22% occurring once. As to treatment: randomized to nivolumab then ipilimumab (arm A) or the reverse (arm B). This specimen was tumor tissue (inferred from file names), taken from a patient given nivolumab and ipilimumab in sequence. These receptors were collected from a human donor with melanoma.

The V call is TRBV14, the J call TRBJ2-3; D gene uncertain. The CDR3 contains 15 residues. V was trimmed by 0 bases and J by 1 base, leaving 8 bases between them. Germline V gives CDR1 SGHDN, CDR2 FVKESK. The CDR3 region has the DNA TGTGCCAGCAGCCAAGAAGTCGGACGCACAGATACGCAGTATTTT. Translated: CASSQEVGRTDTQYF. Based on the CDR3 plus reference TRBV14 and TRBJ2-3, the full variable domain is EAGVTQFPSHSVIEKGQTVTLRCDPISGHDNLYWYRRVMGKEIKFLLHFVKESKQDESGMPNNRFLAERTGGTYSTLKVQPAELEDSGVYFCASSQEVGRTDTQYFGPGTRLTVL.

This clone was observed once. This chain uses TRBV10-2 with TRBJ2-1; 8 positions agree with TRBD1. Germline V CDR1 and CDR2: WSHSY, SAAADI. This CDR3 is 14 amino acids long. V shed 6 bases and J 10 bases; nucleotides not matched to a gene: 11. The CDR3 DNA sequence: TGCGCCAGCAGCGACACCGACAGGGGTCCAGAGCAGTTCTTC. Residues: CASSDTDRGPEQFF.

This clone qualifies as medium-sized. This chain's CDR3 is CASRDGNEQFF. CDR3 nucleotide sequence: TGTGCCAGCAGGGATGGGAATGAGCAGTTCTTC. This chain uses TRBV6-7 with TRBJ2-1, with D unclear. TRBV6-7 is placed among ORFs of uncertain function. This CDR3 spans 11 amino acids. Trimming removed 6 bases at V and 7 bases at J, with 7 bases between.

This clone was picked up a small number of times. The chain links TRBV6-8 to TRBJ1-2; 7 bases align to TRBD1. Germline CDR1 and CDR2: MNHGY and SAAAGT. This CDR3 region has 13 residues. V trimming: 2 bases; J trimming: 6 bases; junction bases outside the gene matches: 3. The CDR3 is CASSYRGTDGYTF. The CDR3 bases are TGTGCCAGCAGTTACCGGGGGACAGATGGCTACACCTTC.

This clone is classed as medium-sized. J is TRBJ1-4 and V is TRBV14, with a tentative D call TRBD1 (5 bases). V was shortened by 4 bases and J by 3 bases, with 12 bases between the two germline ends. CDR3 length equals 15 residues. Per the germline V gene, CDR1 is SGHDN and CDR2 is FVKESK. The CDR3 nucleotides are TGTGCCAGCAGCCTTCTCGGGGCGGCTAATGAAAAACTGTTTTTT. Protein: CASSLLGAANEKLFF.

This clone has at least ten counts. This chain connects TRBV11-3 to TRBJ2-1, with a possible D match to TRBD2 (6 bases). V shed 3 bases and J shed 6 bases, with 12 bases lying between them. Germline V gives CDR1 SGHNT, CDR2 YENEEA. This CDR3 spans 14 amino acids. CDR3 in amino acids: CASSLGLAANEQFF. The CDR3 DNA sequence: TGTGCCAGCAGCTTGGGGTTAGCGGCCAATGAGCAGTTCTTC. Full variable domain (remainder filled in from reference TRBV11-3 and TRBJ2-1): EAGVVQSPRYKIIEKKQPVAFWCNPISGHNTLYWYLQNLGQGPELLIRYENEEAVDDSQLPKDRFSAERLKGVDSTLKIQPAELGDSAVYLCASSLGLAANEQFFGPGTRLTVL.

V and J are TRBV15 and TRBJ1-5; D call uncertain. The ends were cut back, 3 bases at V and 0 bases at J, with 12 bases in the middle. The CDR3 has 16 residues. Germline lookup yields CDR1 LNHNV and CDR2 YYDKDF (reference sequence). CDR3 region: CATSSRGGYSNQPQHF. Written as DNA, the CDR3 is TGTGCCACCAGCAGCCGGGGAGGCTATAGCAATCAGCCCCAGCATTTT. Looking up the rest from reference TRBV15 and TRBJ1-5 gives the full variable domain: DAMVIQNPRYQVTQFGKPVTLSCSQTLNHNVMYWYQQKSSQAPKLLFHYYDKDFNNEADTPDNFQSRRPNTSFCFLDIRSPGLGDTAMYLCATSSRGGYSNQPQHFGDGTRLSIL.

The CDR3 loop reads CASRVLTRGLRWGYTF. CDR3 DNA: TGTGCCAGCCGGGTACTGACCAGGGGGTTACGTTGGGGCTACACCTTC. The chain links TRBV6-8 to TRBJ1-2, with 7 bases lining up with TRBD1. This CDR3 has 16 amino acids. The trim removed 8 bases at V and 8 bases at J, leaving 20 bases unmatched. Germline V gene sequence: CDR1 MNHGY, CDR2 SAAAGT.

This clone was observed a few times. The chain carries TRBV6-8 and TRBJ2-1; 16 bases fit TRBD2. The CDR3 is 17 amino acids. CDR1 is MNHGY, CDR2 SAAAGT, per germline. Trimming took 6 bases from V and 4 from J; bases not matched to a gene: 6. The CDR3 reads CASSLGTSGGAYNEQFF. DNA of the CDR3: TGTGCCAGCAGCCTCGGGACTAGCGGGGGGGCATACAATGAGCAGTTCTTC.

This clone qualifies as medium-sized. The gene calls are TRBV11-3 and TRBJ2-2, with unresolved D. This CDR3 region has 15 residues. Trimming took off 3 bases at V and 0 bases at J, with 8 bases between the two ends. Germline CDR1 is SGHNT and CDR2 is YENEEA. CDR3 DNA: TGTGCCAGCAGCTTGCAAGGGTCGAACACCGGGGAGCTGTTTTTT. Its translation: CASSLQGSNTGELFF.

The sample holds a few counts of this clone. V and J are TRBV28 and TRBJ1-1; D not certain. The CDR3 is made up of 15 amino acids. CDR1 is MDHEN, CDR2 SYDVKM, per germline. V lost 2 bases and J lost 1, with 11 bases in between. The CDR3 DNA sequence: TGTGCCAGCAGTTTAACTACAGTTGGGAACACTGAAGCTTTCTTT. Amino acid sequence: CASSLTTVGNTEAFF.

The CDR3 coding sequence is TGTGCCAGCAGCTTACAGGGTCTGAATGGCTACACCTTC. The encoded protein is CASSLQGLNGYTF. The rearrangement uses TRBV14 and TRBJ1-2; tentatively, D is TRBD1 (6 bases). Trimming took off 5 bases at V and 6 bases at J, with 13 bases between the two ends. The germline V gene encodes CDR1 SGHDN and CDR2 FVKESK. The CDR3 runs to 13 residues.

The sample holds many counts of this clone. This sequence joins TRBV11-3 and TRBJ2-3; 8 bases agree with TRBD2. The V segment lost 1 base and the J segment 5 bases; nucleotides outside the gene matches: 8. This CDR3 comprises 16 residues. Looked up from germline, CDR1 is SGHNT and CDR2 is YENEEA. For the CDR3, the DNA is TGTGCCAGCAGCTTAGGGGCGGGGGGCTATATAGATACGCAGTATTTT. Protein product: CASSLGAGGYIDTQYF.

This clone ranks as medium-sized. The chain uses TRBV28 and TRBJ1-2, with a possible D match to TRBD1 (5 bases). The V end lost 4 bases, the J end lost 8 bases, and 14 bases lay between the germline ends. CDR1 MDHEN and CDR2 SYDVKM come from the germline V gene. This CDR3 contains 13 residues. This CDR3 reads CASSSPQERGYTF. The CDR3 bases are TGTGCCAGCAGTTCGCCACAGGAGAGGGGCTACACCTTC.

This clone is medium-sized in the sample. CDR3 sequence reads: CASSDWVGSNQPQHF. CDR3 nucleotide sequence: TGTGCCAGCAGTGATTGGGTGGGGAGCAATCAGCCCCAGCATTTT. The chain carries TRBV6-8 and TRBJ1-5; D is uncertain. Germline loops: CDR1 MNHGY, CDR2 SAAAGT. CDR3 size: 15 residues. Deletions cut 5 bases from V and 1 base from J, with 12 bases between.

This clone has at least ten counts. This sequence joins TRBV11-3 and TRBJ1-2, with a weak D call TRBD1 (5 bases). This CDR3 contains 14 residues. CDR1 is SGHNT and CDR2 is YENEEA in the germline V gene. Trimming removed 5 bases at V and 1 base at J, with 11 bases between. CDR3 nucleotides: TGTGCCAGCAGCCCCTACCAGGGTAACTATGGCTACACCTTC. This translates into CASSPYQGNYGYTF.

This clone was found many times. In nucleotides, the CDR3 is TGTGCCAGCAGCTCCGGGCCGACGGCCGGGGGGTACTCCTATAATTCACCCCTCCACTTT. It is translated as CASSSGPTAGGYSYNSPLHF. This sequence joins TRBV11-3 and TRBJ1-6; D is possibly TRBD1 (5 bases). The V end lost 4 bases, the J end lost 0 bases, and 22 bases lay between the germline ends. Germline loops: CDR1 SGHNT, CDR2 YENEEA. This CDR3 comprises 20 residues.

V usage is TRBV6-8 and J usage is TRBJ1-6; tentatively, D is TRBD1 (6 bases). Looked up from germline, CDR1 is MNHGY and CDR2 is SAAAGT. This CDR3 contains 15 residues. Trimming pared 2 bases from V and 7 bases from J, leaving 12 bases between. The CDR3 region has the DNA TGTGCCAGCAGTTACCAGGGGCCACAAAATTCACCCCTCCACTTT. This gives the protein CASSYQGPQNSPLHF.

This chain connects TRBV9 to TRBJ2-6, with D unresolved. Germline V CDR1 and CDR2: SGDLS, YYNGEE. CDR3 length equals 18 residues. Trimming pared 4 bases from V and 0 bases from J, leaving 17 bases between. The CDR3 region is CASSLRGFPLSGANVLTF. In nucleotides, the CDR3 is TGTGCCAGCAGCCTCCGTGGCTTTCCACTCTCTGGGGCCAACGTCCTGACTTTC.

This clone is medium-sized by share. This chain uses TRBV6-8 with TRBJ2-6; D unresolved. CDR3 length: 17 amino acids. CDR1 is MNHGY, CDR2 SAAAGT, per germline. Deletions cut 2 bases from V and 0 bases from J, with 11 bases between. The CDR3 coding sequence is TGTGCCAGCAGTTACGAGTACACAAGCTCTGGGGCCAACGTCCTGACTTTC. It yields the protein CASSYEYTSSGANVLTF.

This clone has a handful of counts. The J gene is TRBJ2-1, the V gene TRBV11-3, with 12 bases aligning to TRBD2. Per germline, CDR1 SGHNT and CDR2 YENEEA. Unmatched junction bases numbered 5, after V lost 2 bases and J lost 9 bases. The CDR3 runs to 15 residues. The CDR3 spells CASSLLAGGRAEQFF. The DNA of the CDR3 is TGTGCCAGCAGCTTACTAGCGGGGGGGCGGGCTGAGCAGTTCTTC.

This clone came up a few times. One end of the junction varies from germline; a read error may be responsible. This chain connects TRBV6-8 to TRBJ2-3, with D perhaps TRBD1 (5 bases). This CDR3 has 16 residues. CDR1 and CDR2 (germline): MNHGY, SAAAGT. The CDR3 nucleotides read TGTGCCATCAGTCCTCAGACAGCCCCTGGGTCAGGGACGCAGTATTTT. It encodes CAISPQTAPGSGTQYF.

This clone appeared many times. This chain joins TRBV11-3 and TRBJ1-1; D remains unclear. The CDR3 covers 15 residues. V lost 5 bases and J 1 base, leaving 14 bases between the germline ends. The germline V gene has CDR1 SGHNT and CDR2 YENEEA. CDR3: CASSPRYNSNTEAFF. The CDR3 DNA follows: TGTGCCAGCAGCCCCCGATATAATTCGAACACTGAAGCTTTCTTT.

V is TRBV5-1 and J is TRBJ1-2; TRBD1 agrees at 7 bases. There are 14 residues in the CDR3. V lost 4 bases, J lost 7 bases, and 10 bases stayed unmatched. The germline gives CDR1 SGHRS, CDR2 YFSETQ. The chain's CDR3 is CASSLATDRAGYTF. The CDR3 DNA reads as TGCGCCAGCAGCCTCGCAACTGACAGGGCTGGCTACACCTTC.